This TCR beta chain was captured by sequencing in a study of T cell responses to AZD1222 COVID-19 vaccine. Study conclusions and caveats: Repertoires in all cases were sampled only once the peak T cell response had passed. White British donors predominated, females outnumbered males, and clonal diversity was possibly underestimated.

The germline V and J ends were trimmed by 7 bases and 2 bases, with 11 bases remaining between them. Germline CDR1 and CDR2: SEHNR and FQNEAQ (reference sequence). The CDR3 consists of 13 residues. Of note for this clone: What it binds is not known.

TCRdb's copy holds only in-frame clones and misses some; the assay was immunoSEQ multiplex PCR. The sample lists more than 90,000 clones, approximately 84% occurring once. The chain carries TRBV7-9 and TRBJ1-2; D remains ambiguous. This sample comprised peripheral blood, obtained 28 days after the second AZD1222 dose. This clonotype was sampled from an adult who received the AZD1222 COVID-19 vaccine. CDR3 nucleotides: TGTGCCAGCACCCCAAGCGTCAACTATGGCTACACCTTC. This encodes CASTPSVNYGYTF.